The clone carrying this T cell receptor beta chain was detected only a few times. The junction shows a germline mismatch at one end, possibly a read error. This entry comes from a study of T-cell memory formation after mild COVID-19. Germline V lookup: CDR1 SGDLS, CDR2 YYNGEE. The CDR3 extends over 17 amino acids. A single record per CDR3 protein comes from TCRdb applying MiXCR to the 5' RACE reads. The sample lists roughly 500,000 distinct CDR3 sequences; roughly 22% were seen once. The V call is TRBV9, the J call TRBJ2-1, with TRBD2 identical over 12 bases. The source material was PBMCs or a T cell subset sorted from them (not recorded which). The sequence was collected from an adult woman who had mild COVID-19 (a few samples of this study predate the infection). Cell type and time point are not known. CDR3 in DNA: TGTGCCAGAAGCGACCTGCTAGCGGGAGGGCCAGGCAATGAGCAGTTCTTC. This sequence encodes CARSDLLAGGPGNEQFF.